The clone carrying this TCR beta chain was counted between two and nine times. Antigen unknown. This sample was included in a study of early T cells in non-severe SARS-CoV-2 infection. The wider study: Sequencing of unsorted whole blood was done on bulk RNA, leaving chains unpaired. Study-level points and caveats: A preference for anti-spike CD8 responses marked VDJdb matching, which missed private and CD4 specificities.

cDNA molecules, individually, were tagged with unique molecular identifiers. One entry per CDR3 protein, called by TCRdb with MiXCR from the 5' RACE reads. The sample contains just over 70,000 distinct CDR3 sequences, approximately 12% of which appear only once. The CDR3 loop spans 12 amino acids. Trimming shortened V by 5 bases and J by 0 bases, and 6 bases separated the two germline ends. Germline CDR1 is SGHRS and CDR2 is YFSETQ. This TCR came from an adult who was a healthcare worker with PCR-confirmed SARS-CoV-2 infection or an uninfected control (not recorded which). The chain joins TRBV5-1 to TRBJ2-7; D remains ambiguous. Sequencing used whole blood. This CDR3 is CASRQSSYEQYF. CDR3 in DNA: TGCGCCAGCAGGCAGAGCTCCTACGAGCAGTACTTC. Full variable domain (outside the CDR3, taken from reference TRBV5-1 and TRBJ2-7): KAGVTQTPRYLIKTRGQQVTLSCSPISGHRSVSWYQQTPGQGLQFLFEYFSETQRNKGNFPGRFSGRQFSNSRSEMNVSTLELGDSALYLCASRQSSYEQYFGPGTRLTVT.